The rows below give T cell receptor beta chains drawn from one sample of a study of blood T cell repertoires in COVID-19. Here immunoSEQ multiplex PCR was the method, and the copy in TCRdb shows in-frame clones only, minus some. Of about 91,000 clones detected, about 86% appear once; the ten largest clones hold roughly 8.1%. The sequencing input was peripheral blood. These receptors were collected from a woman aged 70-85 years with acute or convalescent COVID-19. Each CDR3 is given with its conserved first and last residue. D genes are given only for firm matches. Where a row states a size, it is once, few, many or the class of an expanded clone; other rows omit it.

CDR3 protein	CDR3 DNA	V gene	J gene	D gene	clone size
CAVSGGTEQFF	TGTGCCGTCTCAGGGGGCACTGAGCAGTTCTTC	TRBV24-1	TRBJ2-1	TRBD1	once
CASSMIWRAYEQFF	TGTGCCAGTAGTATGATTTGGAGGGCTTATGAGCAGTTCTTC	TRBV19	TRBJ2-1	.	.
CSASYGSGVETQYF	TGCAGTGCTAGTTACGGGAGCGGGGTTGAGACCCAGTACTTC	TRBV20-1	TRBJ2-5	TRBD2	.
CASSENLKPQHF	TGTGCCAGCAGTGAAAACCTAAAACCCCAGCATTTT	TRBV6-1	TRBJ1-5	.	.
CASSQDVGAYEQYF	TGTGCCAGCAGCCAAGATGTAGGGGCCTACGAGCAGTACTTC	TRBV3-1/TRBV3-2	TRBJ2-7	.	.
CASRTFGQANYGYTF	TGTGCCAGCAGGACCTTCGGACAGGCTAACTATGGCTACACCTTC	TRBV28	TRBJ1-2	TRBD1	.
CASSPRVGGEAFF	TGTGCCAGCAGCCCCCGCGTTGGCGGTGAAGCTTTCTTT	TRBV9	TRBJ1-1	.	.
CASSRGSENTEAFF	TGCGCCAGCAGCCGAGGGTCAGAGAACACTGAAGCTTTCTTT	TRBV4-1	TRBJ1-1	.	.
CVSTRGRNQPQHF	TGTGTTAGTACGCGGGGAAGGAATCAGCCCCAGCATTTT	TRBV28	TRBJ1-5	.	few
CASSTGTASYNEQFF	TGTGCCAGCAGCACCGGGACAGCGAGCTACAATGAGCAGTTCTTC	TRBV5-4	TRBJ2-1	TRBD1	.
CASSQRVPSNTGELFF	TGTGCCAGCAGCCAGAGGGTACCTTCGAACACCGGGGAGCTGTTTTTT	TRBV11-2	TRBJ2-2	.	.
CASSFAGGPYEQYF	TGCGCCAGCAGCTTTGCGGGAGGGCCCTACGAGCAGTACTTC	TRBV5-1	TRBJ2-7	TRBD2	.
CSDVGDRGTDNYGYTF	TGCAGCGACGTGGGGGACAGGGGGACTGATAACTATGGCTACACCTTC	TRBV29-1	TRBJ1-2	TRBD1	.
CASSPRVRGTDTQYF	TGTGCCAGCAGCCCCAGGGTTAGGGGCACAGATACGCAGTATTTT	TRBV7-2	TRBJ2-3	.	.
CASSAQGGYEQYF	TGTGCCAGCTCAGCTCAAGGGGGCTACGAGCAGTACTTC	TRBV18	TRBJ2-7	.	.
CASSSYGYWEAKNIQYF	TGTGCCAGCAGCTCTTACGGTTACTGGGAGGCCAAAAACATTCAGTACTTC	TRBV28	TRBJ2-4	.	.
CASSILSSSGNTIYF	TGTGCCAGTAGTATATTATCCAGCTCTGGAAACACCATATATTTT	TRBV19	TRBJ1-3	.	.
CSAIFEEKLFF	TGCAGTGCTATTTTTGAGGAAAAACTGTTTTTT	TRBV20-1	TRBJ1-4	.	.
CASSFRVAGVETQYF	TGTGCCAGCAGCTTTAGAGTAGCGGGAGTAGAGACCCAGTACTTC	TRBV7-2	TRBJ2-5	TRBD2	.
CASSSAGTGTTGELFF	TGTGCCAGCAGTTCGGCCGGGACAGGGACCACCGGGGAGCTGTTTTTT	TRBV27	TRBJ2-2	TRBD1	few
CASSFGMNTEAFF	TGCGCCAGCAGCTTCGGGATGAACACTGAAGCTTTCTTT	TRBV5-1	TRBJ1-1	.	.
CASSQALAYQETQYF	TGCGCCAGCAGCCAAGCCCTCGCGTACCAAGAGACCCAGTACTTC	TRBV4-1	TRBJ2-5	.	.
CASRTGGSFNQPQHF	TGTGCCAGCAGGACAGGGGGCTCCTTTAATCAGCCCCAGCATTTT	TRBV28	TRBJ1-5	TRBD1	.
CASASGAGGVSYNEQFF	TGTGCCAGCGCATCTGGCGCGGGAGGGGTCTCCTACAATGAGCAGTTCTTC	TRBV5-4	TRBJ2-1	TRBD2	.
CASSQDAQGAPEKLFF	TGCGCCAGCAGCCAAGATGCACAGGGGGCGCCGGAAAAACTGTTTTTT	TRBV4-1	TRBJ1-4	TRBD1	.
CASSTGQGGTGANVLTF	TGCGCCAGCAGCACCGGACAGGGAGGAACTGGGGCCAACGTCCTGACTTTC	TRBV5-1	TRBJ2-6	TRBD1	.
CASSRSDTGNTEAFF	TGTGCCAGCAGCCGATCGGACACAGGGAACACTGAAGCTTTCTTT	TRBV3-1/TRBV3-2	TRBJ1-1	.	once
CSVRVQREYEQYF	TGCAGCGTTAGAGTTCAGCGGGAATACGAGCAGTACTTC	TRBV29-1	TRBJ2-7	TRBD2	.
CASSLWTSGGPSTKNIQYF	TGTGCCAGCAGCCTCTGGACTAGCGGGGGACCATCGACCAAAAACATTCAGTACTTC	TRBV13	TRBJ2-4	TRBD2	.
CASRESRDYGYTF	TGTGCCAGCCGTGAGTCCAGGGACTATGGCTACACCTTC	TRBV6-1	TRBJ1-2	.	.
CAIGTSGSHNEQFF	TGTGCCATCGGGACTAGCGGGAGCCACAATGAGCAGTTCTTC	TRBV10-3	TRBJ2-1	TRBD2	once
CASSRDDLGTHNEQFF	TGTGCCAGCAGCCGCGATGACCTCGGGACTCACAATGAGCAGTTCTTC	TRBV11-1	TRBJ2-1	.	.
CASSQVVDRGHTGELFF	TGTGCCAGCAGCCAAGTCGTGGACAGGGGACACACCGGGGAGCTGTTTTTT	TRBV4-2	TRBJ2-2	TRBD1	.
CASGRNIPNTGELFF	TGTGCCAGCGGGAGGAACATACCGAACACCGGGGAGCTGTTTTTT	TRBV21-1	TRBJ2-2	.	.
CASSEVITDTQYF	TGTGCCAGTAGCGAGGTTATCACAGATACGCAGTATTTT	TRBV19	TRBJ2-3	.	few
CASKPYSGYNSPLHF	TGTGCCAGCAAACCATATAGTGGCTATAATTCACCCCTCCACTTT	TRBV28	TRBJ1-6	.	.
CASSLGANTEAFF	TGTGCCAGCAGTTTGGGCGCCAACACTGAAGCTTTCTTT	TRBV12-3/TRBV12-4	TRBJ1-1	.	.
CSVDPSGGETQYF	TGCAGCGTTGACCCTAGCGGGGGGGAGACCCAGTACTTC	TRBV29-1	TRBJ2-5	TRBD2	.
CASSLVSTGISPLHF	TGTGCCAGCAGCTTAGTATCGACAGGGATTTCACCCCTCCACTTT	TRBV7-2	TRBJ1-6	TRBD1	.
CASSTTGTAEQFF	TGTGCCAGCAGTACTACCGGGACAGCCGAGCAGTTCTTC	TRBV6-4	TRBJ2-1	TRBD1	.
CASRIAGGLNNEQFF	TGTGCCAGCAGGATAGCGGGGGGGCTTAACAATGAGCAGTTCTTC	TRBV6-5	TRBJ2-1	TRBD2	.
CASSGAAGSYGYTF	TGTGCCAGCAGTGGAGCGGCAGGGTCCTATGGCTACACCTTC	TRBV2	TRBJ1-2	.	.
CASSLVGLASGGASQFF	TGTGCCAGCAGCTTAGTGGGTTTGGCTAGCGGGGGGGCCTCGCAGTTCTTC	TRBV7-2	TRBJ2-1	TRBD2	once
CASSFAANTEAFF	TGCGCCAGCAGCTTTGCGGCGAACACTGAAGCTTTCTTT	TRBV5-1	TRBJ1-1	.	.
CASSLGTGLTYEQYF	TGTGCCAGCAGTCTTGGGACAGGGCTGACCTACGAGCAGTACTTC	TRBV2	TRBJ2-7	TRBD1	few
CASRPGVTDTQYF	TGTGCCAGCAGGCCAGGGGTAACAGATACGCAGTATTTT	TRBV6-5	TRBJ2-3	.	.
CASSAGSNEKLFF	TGTGCCAGCAGTGCAGGCTCTAATGAAAAACTGTTTTTT	TRBV25-1	TRBJ1-4	.	.
CATSDPGTGDYNEQFF	TGTGCCACCAGTGACCCCGGGACAGGGGATTACAATGAGCAGTTCTTC	TRBV24-1	TRBJ2-1	TRBD1	.
CACTTTGTGELFF	TGTGCCTGTACCACGACAGGGACCGGGGAGCTGTTTTTT	TRBV30	TRBJ2-2	TRBD1	.
CASSEQGKAYEQYF	TGTGCCAGCAGTGAGCAGGGTAAGGCCTACGAGCAGTACTTC	TRBV2	TRBJ2-7	.	.
CASSPYPDRTTGNTIYF	TGTGCCAGCAGCCCTTACCCGGACAGGACTACTGGAAACACCATATATTTT	TRBV3-1/TRBV3-2	TRBJ1-3	TRBD1	.
CASTIAGVDEKLFF	TGTGCCAGCACCATCGCGGGGGTCGATGAAAAACTGTTTTTT	TRBV7-9	TRBJ1-4	.	.
CASSLSSNQPQHF	TGTGCCAGCAGCCTCAGTAGCAATCAGCCCCAGCATTTT	TRBV3-1/TRBV3-2	TRBJ1-5	.	.
CATSDLQLTGSRDTEAFF	TGTGCCACCAGTGATTTGCAACTCACAGGGAGTAGGGACACTGAAGCTTTCTTT	TRBV24-1	TRBJ1-1	.	.
CASSQSRSNTEAFF	TGTGCCAGCAGCCAAAGCCGCTCGAACACTGAAGCTTTCTTT	TRBV3-1/TRBV3-2	TRBJ1-1	.	.
CSVSVAGANPGTQYF	TGCAGTGTTAGTGTAGCGGGAGCTAATCCGGGGACCCAGTACTTC	TRBV20-1	TRBJ2-5	TRBD2	once
CASSVLGGSGDTQYF	TGTGCCAGCAGCGTTCTGGGCGGGAGTGGAGATACGCAGTATTTT	TRBV9	TRBJ2-3	TRBD2	.
CASSLDSASYNEQFF	TGTGCCAGCAGCCTCGACAGTGCCTCCTACAATGAGCAGTTCTTC	TRBV11-3	TRBJ2-1	.	.
CASSDERRGQETQYF	TGTGCCAGCAGTGACGAGCGTCGAGGCCAAGAGACCCAGTACTTC	TRBV2	TRBJ2-5	.	.